The subject of this entry is one T cell receptor (beta chain). The CDR3 sequence is 14 residues long. The V and J ends lost 7 bases and 3 bases, in that order; junction bases with no gene match: 5. This entry belongs to a study of HIV-infected patients and healthy controls. TCRdb re-derived calls from the 5' RACE reads in MiXCR, one entry per CDR3 protein. The repertoire holds about 67,000 distinct CDR3 sequences, around 16% seen once, with approximately 5.4% in the top ten. V is TRBV12-3 or TRBV12-4 and J is TRBJ2-7, with 11 nucleotides matching TRBD2. The sample taken for sequencing was CD4+ T cells from blood. This TCR was sampled from a human donor in good health. In nucleotides, the CDR3 is TGTGCCAGCACCCCCGGGACTAGCGGCTACGAGCAGTACTTC. Translated: CASTPGTSGYEQYF.